The 3 T cell receptor beta chains in this list originate from one sample, sequenced in a study of response to subunit inactivated influenza vaccine. MiXCR was run by TCRdb on the RT-PCR reads, yielding one entry per CDR3 protein. The repertoire consists of about 780,000 distinct CDR3 sequences, with less than 20% occurring once and the leading ten covering about a tenth. Sequences were derived from PBMCs from blood, sampled roughly 5 days after vaccination. Receptors originate from a man aged 50 to 59 who received an inactivated influenza vaccine.

This clonotype was seen many times. The CDR3 protein is CASSYGPNTEAFF. The CDR3 DNA follows: TGTGCCAGCAGTTACGGGCCTAACACTGAAGCTTTCTTT. V is TRBV6-5 and J is TRBJ1-1, with no clear D. Looked up from germline, CDR1 is MNHEY and CDR2 is SVGAGI. The CDR3 covers 13 residues. The V end lost 2 bases, the J end lost 2 bases, and 6 bases lay between the germline ends.

This chain links TRBV7-6 with TRBJ2-3; unclear D gene. Germline assignment: CDR1 SGHVS and CDR2 FNYEAQ. Trimming stripped 5 bases from V and 0 bases from J, with 9 bases between. This CDR3 is 14 amino acids long. This CDR3 is CASSPYSSTDTQYF. CDR3 DNA sequence: TGTGCCAGCAGCCCCTATTCAAGCACAGATACGCAGTATTTT.

The J gene is TRBJ2-5, the V gene TRBV7-6; 7 bases map to TRBD1. Trimming cost V 5 bases and J 1 base; bases outside gene matches: 13. CDR3 size: 17 residues. Per the germline V gene, CDR1 is SGHVS and CDR2 is FNYEAQ. Here the CDR3 reads CASSISTGVPFQETQYF. CDR3 coding DNA: TGTGCCAGCAGCATATCAACAGGGGTACCGTTCCAAGAGACCCAGTACTTC. Full variable domain (outside the CDR3, taken from reference TRBV7-6 and TRBJ2-5): GAGVSQSPRYKVTKRGQDVALRCDPISGHVSLYWYRQALGQGPEFLTYFNYEAQQDKSGLPNDRFSAERPEGSISTLTIQRTEQRDSAMYRCASSISTGVPFQETQYFGPGTRLLVL.